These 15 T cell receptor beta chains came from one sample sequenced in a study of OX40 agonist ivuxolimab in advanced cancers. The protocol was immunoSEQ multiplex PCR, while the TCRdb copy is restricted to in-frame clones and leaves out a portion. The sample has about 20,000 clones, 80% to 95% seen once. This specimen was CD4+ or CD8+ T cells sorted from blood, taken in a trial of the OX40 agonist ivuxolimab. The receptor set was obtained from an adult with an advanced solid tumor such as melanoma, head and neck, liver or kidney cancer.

The CDR3 coding sequence is TGTGCCAGCAGCCCCCGCACCGGGGAGCTGTTTTTT. This sequence encodes CASSPRTGELFF. The chain recombines TRBV5-6 with TRBJ2-2; unclear D gene. Germline V lookup: CDR1 SGHDT, CDR2 YYEEEE. This CDR3 spans 12 amino acids. Trimming stripped 4 bases from V and 4 bases from J, with 5 bases between.

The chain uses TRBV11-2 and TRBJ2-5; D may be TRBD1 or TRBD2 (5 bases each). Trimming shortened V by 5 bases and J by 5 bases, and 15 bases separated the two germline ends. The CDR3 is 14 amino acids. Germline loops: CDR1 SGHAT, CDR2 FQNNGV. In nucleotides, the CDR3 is TGTGCCAGCAGCGAGTTCGGGGCCTACGAGACCCAGTACTTC. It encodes CASSEFGAYETQYF.

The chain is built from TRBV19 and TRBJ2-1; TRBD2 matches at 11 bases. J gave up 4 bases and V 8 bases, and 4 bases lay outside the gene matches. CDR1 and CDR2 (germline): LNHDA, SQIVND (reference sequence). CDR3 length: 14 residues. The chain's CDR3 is CASQPSGGYNEQFF. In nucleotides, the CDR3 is TGTGCCAGTCAACCTAGCGGGGGGTACAATGAGCAGTTCTTC.

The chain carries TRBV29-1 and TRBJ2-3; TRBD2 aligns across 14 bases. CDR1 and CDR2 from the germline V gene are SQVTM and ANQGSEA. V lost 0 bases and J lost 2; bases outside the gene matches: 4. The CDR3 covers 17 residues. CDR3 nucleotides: TGCAGCGTTGAAGATCAGGGACTAGCGGGGGTCACAGATACGCAGTATTTT. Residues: CSVEDQGLAGVTDTQYF.

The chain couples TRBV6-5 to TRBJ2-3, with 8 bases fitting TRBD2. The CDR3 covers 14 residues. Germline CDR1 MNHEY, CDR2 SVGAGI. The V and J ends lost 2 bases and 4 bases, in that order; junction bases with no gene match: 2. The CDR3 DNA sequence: TGTGCCAGCAGTTACGTCGGGAGGGCAGATACGCAGTATTTT. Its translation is CASSYVGRADTQYF.

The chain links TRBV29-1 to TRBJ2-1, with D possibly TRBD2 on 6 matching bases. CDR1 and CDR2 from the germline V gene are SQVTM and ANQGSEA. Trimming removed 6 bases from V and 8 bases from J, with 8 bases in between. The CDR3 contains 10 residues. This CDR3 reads CSVWGDEQFF. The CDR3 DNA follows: TGCAGCGTCTGGGGGGATGAGCAGTTCTTC.

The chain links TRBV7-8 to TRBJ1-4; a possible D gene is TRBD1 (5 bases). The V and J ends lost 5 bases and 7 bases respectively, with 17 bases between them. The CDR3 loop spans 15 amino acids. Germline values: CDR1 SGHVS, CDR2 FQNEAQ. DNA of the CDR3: TGTGCCAGCAGCGATCAGACGGAGGGGAGTGAAAAACTGTTTTTT. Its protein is CASSDQTEGSEKLFF.

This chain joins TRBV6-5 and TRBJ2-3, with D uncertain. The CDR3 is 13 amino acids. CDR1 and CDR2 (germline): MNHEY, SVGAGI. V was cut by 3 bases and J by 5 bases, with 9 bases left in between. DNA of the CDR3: TGTGCCAGCAGTTATCGCAATGGAGATACGCAGTATTTT. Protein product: CASSYRNGDTQYF.

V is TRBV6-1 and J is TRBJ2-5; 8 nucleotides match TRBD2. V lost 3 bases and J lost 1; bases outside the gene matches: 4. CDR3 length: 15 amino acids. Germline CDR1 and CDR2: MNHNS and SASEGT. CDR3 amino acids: CASSEFSGGQETQYF. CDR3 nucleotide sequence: TGTGCCAGCAGTGAGTTCAGCGGGGGCCAAGAGACCCAGTACTTC.

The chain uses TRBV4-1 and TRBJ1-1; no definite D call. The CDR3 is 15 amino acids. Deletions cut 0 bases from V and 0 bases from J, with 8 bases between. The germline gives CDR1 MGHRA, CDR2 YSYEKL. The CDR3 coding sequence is TGCGCCAGCAGCCAAGACATAGCTATGAACACTGAAGCTTTCTTT. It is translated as CASSQDIAMNTEAFF.

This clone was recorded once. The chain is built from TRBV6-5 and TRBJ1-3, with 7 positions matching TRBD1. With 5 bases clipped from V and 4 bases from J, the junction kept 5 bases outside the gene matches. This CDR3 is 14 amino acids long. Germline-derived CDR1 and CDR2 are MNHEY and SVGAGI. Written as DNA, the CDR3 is TGTGCCAGCAGTCACACAGGGGCCGGAAACACCATATATTTT. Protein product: CASSHTGAGNTIYF.

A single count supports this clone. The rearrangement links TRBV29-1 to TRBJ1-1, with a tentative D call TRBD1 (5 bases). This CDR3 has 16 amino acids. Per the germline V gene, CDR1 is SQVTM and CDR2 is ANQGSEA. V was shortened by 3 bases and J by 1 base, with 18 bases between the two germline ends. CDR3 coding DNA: TGCAGCGTTGATCAGTTAGTACTTCAGGGGAACACTGAAGCTTTCTTT. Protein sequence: CSVDQLVLQGNTEAFF.

In nucleotides, the CDR3 is TGTGCCAGCAGCTTAGTGGGACAGGGGACTACCTACGAGCAGTACTTC. Its protein is CASSLVGQGTTYEQYF. The chain has TRBV7-9 and TRBJ2-7; TRBD1 aligns across 10 bases. This CDR3 is 16 amino acids long. CDR1 and CDR2 from the germline V gene are SEHNR and FQNEAQ (reference sequence). Losses at the gene ends were 1 base for V and 2 bases for J; bases not matched to a gene: 5.

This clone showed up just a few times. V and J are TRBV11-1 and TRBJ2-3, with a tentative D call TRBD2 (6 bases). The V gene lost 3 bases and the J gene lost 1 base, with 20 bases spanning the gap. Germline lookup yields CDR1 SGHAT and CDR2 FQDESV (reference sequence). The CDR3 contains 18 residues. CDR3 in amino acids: CASSFKVAIAVRTDTQYF. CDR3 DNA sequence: TGTGCCAGCAGCTTTAAGGTCGCTATAGCGGTCCGCACAGATACGCAGTATTTT.

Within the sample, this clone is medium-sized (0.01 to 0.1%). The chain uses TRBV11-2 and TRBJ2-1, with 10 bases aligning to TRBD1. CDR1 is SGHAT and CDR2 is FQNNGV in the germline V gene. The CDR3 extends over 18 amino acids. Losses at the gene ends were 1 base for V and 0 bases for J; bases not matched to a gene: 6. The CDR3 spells CASSLVFGTGASYNEQFF. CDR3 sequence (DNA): TGTGCCAGCAGCTTAGTCTTCGGGACAGGGGCCTCCTACAATGAGCAGTTCTTC.